The T cell receptor beta chain under discussion was sequenced for a study of cytomegalovirus exposure and HLA in healthy donors. This PCR relied on a set of 60 Vbeta primers and 13 Jbeta primers. Profiled with immunoSEQ multiplex PCR; TCRdb holds only in-frame clones, not every one. The table has under 150,000 clones, over 75% seen once. In the case of this clone: Its matching antigen is unknown.

Notes on the study in general: The study assumed roughly uniform donor sequencing depth for presence/absence analyses. Per a later analysis, HLA-associated TCR beta chains showed more clonal expansion than other, equally common TCR beta chains.

This CDR3 region has 12 residues. Germline V CDR1 and CDR2: MNHEY, SVGAGI. V was shortened by 6 bases and J by 4 bases, with 10 bases between the two germline ends. This clonotype originated in a male donor in good health and CMV-seronegative. The chain links TRBV6-5 to TRBJ2-7; D unresolved. Material: PBMCs. The CDR3 loop is CASSSYNYEQYF. The DNA for the CDR3 is TGTGCCAGCAGCTCATACAATTACGAGCAGTACTTC.